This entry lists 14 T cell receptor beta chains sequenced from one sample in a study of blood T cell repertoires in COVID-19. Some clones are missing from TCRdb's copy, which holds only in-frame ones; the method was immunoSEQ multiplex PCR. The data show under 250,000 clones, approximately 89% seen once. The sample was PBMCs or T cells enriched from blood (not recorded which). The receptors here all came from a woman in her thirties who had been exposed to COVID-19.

CDR3 DNA: TGTGCCAGCAGTTTATTGAGTTCTGCGGTTAGCTCCTACGAGCAGTACTTC. Its protein is CASSLLSSAVSSYEQYF. This rearrangement joins TRBV28 to TRBJ2-7; D remains ambiguous. This CDR3 is built from 17 residues. Germline V gene lookup returns CDR1 MDHEN and CDR2 SYDVKM. Trimming took off 1 base at V and 0 bases at J, with 16 bases between the two ends. Supplemented by reference TRBV28 and TRBJ2-7, the full variable domain reads DVKVTQSSRYLVKRTGEKVFLECVQDMDHENMFWYRQDPGLGLRLIYFSYDVKMKEKGDIPEGYSVSREKKERFSLILESASTNQTSMYLCASSLLSSAVSSYEQYFGPGTRLTVT.

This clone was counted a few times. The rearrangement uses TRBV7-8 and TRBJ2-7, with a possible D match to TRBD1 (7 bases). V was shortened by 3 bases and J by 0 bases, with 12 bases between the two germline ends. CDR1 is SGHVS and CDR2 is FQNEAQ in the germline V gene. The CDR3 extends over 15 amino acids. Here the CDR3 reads CASSFGGTDSYEQYF. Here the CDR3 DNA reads TGTGCCAGCAGCTTTGGAGGGACAGACTCCTACGAGCAGTACTTC.

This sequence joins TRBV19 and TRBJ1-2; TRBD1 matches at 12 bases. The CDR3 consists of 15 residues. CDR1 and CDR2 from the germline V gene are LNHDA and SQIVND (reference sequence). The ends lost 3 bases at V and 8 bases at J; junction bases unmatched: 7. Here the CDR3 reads CASSISGTGGAGYTF. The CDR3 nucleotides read TGTGCCAGTAGTATTTCCGGGACAGGGGGCGCGGGCTACACCTTC.

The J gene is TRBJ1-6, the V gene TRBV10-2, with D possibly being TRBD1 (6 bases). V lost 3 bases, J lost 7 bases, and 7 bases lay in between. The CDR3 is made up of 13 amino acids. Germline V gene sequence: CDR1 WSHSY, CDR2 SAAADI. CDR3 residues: CASSETGNSPLHF. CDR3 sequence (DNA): TGCGCCAGCAGTGAAACAGGGAATTCACCCCTCCACTTT.

CDR3 sequence reads: CASSPVGAGSSYEQYF. CDR3 in DNA: TGCGCCAGCAGCCCCGTCGGGGCGGGGAGCTCCTACGAGCAGTACTTC. The V call is TRBV5-1, the J call TRBJ2-7; tentative D call: TRBD2 (6 bases). The CDR3 covers 16 residues. Per germline, CDR1 SGHRS and CDR2 YFSETQ. Trimming removed 4 bases from V and 0 bases from J, with 17 bases in between.

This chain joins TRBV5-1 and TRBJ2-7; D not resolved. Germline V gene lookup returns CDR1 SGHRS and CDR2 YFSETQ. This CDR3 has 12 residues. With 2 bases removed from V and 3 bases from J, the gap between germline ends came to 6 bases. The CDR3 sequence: CASSFSGYEQYF. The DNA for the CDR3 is TGCGCCAGCAGCTTTTCGGGCTACGAGCAGTACTTC.

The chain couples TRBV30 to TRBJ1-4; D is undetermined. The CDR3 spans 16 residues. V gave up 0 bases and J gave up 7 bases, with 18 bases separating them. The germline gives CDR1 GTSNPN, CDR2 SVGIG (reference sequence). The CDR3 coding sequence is TGTGCCTGGAGTGTACTCCTAGGAGGATCTGGTGAAAAACTGTTTTTT. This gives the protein CAWSVLLGGSGEKLFF.

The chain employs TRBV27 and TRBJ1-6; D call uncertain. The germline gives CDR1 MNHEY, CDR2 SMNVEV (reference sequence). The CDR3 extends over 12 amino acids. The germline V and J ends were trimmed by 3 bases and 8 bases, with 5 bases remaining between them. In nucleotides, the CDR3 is TGTGCCAGCAGTTTTCTCGATTCACCCCTCCACTTT. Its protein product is CASSFLDSPLHF.

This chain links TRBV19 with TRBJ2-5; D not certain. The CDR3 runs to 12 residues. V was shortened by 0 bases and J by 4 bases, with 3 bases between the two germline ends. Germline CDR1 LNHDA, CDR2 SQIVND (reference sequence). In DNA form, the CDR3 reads TGTGCCAGTAGTATAGATCGAGAGACCCAGTACTTC. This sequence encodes CASSIDRETQYF.

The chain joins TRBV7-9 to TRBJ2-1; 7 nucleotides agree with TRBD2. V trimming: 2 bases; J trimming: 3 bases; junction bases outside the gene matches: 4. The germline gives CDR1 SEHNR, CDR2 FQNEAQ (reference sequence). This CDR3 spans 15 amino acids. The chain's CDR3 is CASSLRPSGYNEQFF. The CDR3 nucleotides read TGTGCCAGCAGCTTAAGGCCTAGCGGCTACAATGAGCAGTTCTTC.

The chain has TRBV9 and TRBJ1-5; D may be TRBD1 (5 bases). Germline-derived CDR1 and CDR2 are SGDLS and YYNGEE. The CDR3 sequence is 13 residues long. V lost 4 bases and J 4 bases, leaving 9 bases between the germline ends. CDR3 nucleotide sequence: TGTGCCAGCAGCAAAGACAGTAATCAGCCCCAGCATTTT. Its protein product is CASSKDSNQPQHF.

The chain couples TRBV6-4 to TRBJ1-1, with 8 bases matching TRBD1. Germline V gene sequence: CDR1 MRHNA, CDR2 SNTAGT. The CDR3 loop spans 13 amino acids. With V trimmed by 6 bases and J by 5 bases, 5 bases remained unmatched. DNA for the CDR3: TGTGCCAGCAGAGCTACAGGGGGAACTGAAGCTTTCTTT. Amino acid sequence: CASRATGGTEAFF.

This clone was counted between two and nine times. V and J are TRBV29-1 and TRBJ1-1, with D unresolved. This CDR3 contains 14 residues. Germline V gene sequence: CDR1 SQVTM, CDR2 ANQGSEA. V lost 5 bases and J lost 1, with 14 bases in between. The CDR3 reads CSVSPGMRNTEAFF. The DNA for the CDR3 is TGCAGCGTTAGTCCCGGGATGCGGAACACTGAAGCTTTCTTT. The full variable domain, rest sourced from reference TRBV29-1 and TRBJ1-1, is SAVISQKPSRDICQRGTSLTIQCQVDSQVTMMFWYRQQPGQSLTLIATANQGSEATYESGFVIDKFPISRPNLTFSTLTVSNMSPEDSSIYLCSVSPGMRNTEAFFGQGTRLTVV.

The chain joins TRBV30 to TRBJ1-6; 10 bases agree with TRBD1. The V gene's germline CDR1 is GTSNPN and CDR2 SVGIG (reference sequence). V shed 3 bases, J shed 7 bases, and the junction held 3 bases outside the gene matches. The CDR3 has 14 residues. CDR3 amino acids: CAWRGGQGNSPLHF. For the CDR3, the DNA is TGTGCCTGGAGGGGGGGACAGGGGAATTCACCCCTCCACTTT. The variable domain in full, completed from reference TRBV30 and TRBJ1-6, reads SQTIHQWPATLVQPVGSPLSLECTVEGTSNPNLYWYRQAAGRGLQLLFYSVGIGQISSEVPQNLSASRPQDRQFILSSKKLLLSDSGFYLCAWRGGQGNSPLHFGNGTRLTVT.